This entry lists 24 T cell receptor beta chains sequenced from one sample in a study of blood T cell repertoires in COVID-19. TCRdb's table, derived via immunoSEQ multiplex PCR, lists solely in-frame clones and lacks some. The data contain around 260,000 clones, roughly 90% of them singletons. The sequencing input was peripheral blood. These receptors were taken from a woman in her 30s with active or convalescent COVID-19.

The J gene is TRBJ2-7, the V gene TRBV5-1; TRBD2 matches 15 bases. The length of the CDR3 is 18 residues. Germline lookup yields CDR1 SGHRS and CDR2 YFSETQ. V shed 4 bases, J shed 0 bases, and the junction held 8 bases outside the gene matches. The CDR3 region is CASSAGTSGGPHSYEQYF. CDR3 nucleotide sequence: TGCGCCAGCAGCGCCGGGACTAGCGGGGGGCCCCACTCCTACGAGCAGTACTTC.

The chain couples TRBV6-1 to TRBJ1-5; 9 bases align to TRBD1. The V gene end was trimmed by 4 bases and the J gene end by 1 base; junction bases not matched to a gene: 5. CDR1 is MNHNS and CDR2 is SASEGT in the germline V gene. This CDR3 is 16 amino acids long. CDR3 nucleotides: TGTGCCAGCAGTGGGACAGGGGAATGGAGCAATCAGCCCCAGCATTTT. Protein sequence: CASSGTGEWSNQPQHF.

The chain uses TRBV7-9 and TRBJ2-3, with 9 positions matching TRBD2. CDR3 size: 14 residues. In germline, CDR1 is SEHNR, CDR2 FQNEAQ (reference sequence). Trimming cost V 5 bases and J 5 bases; bases outside gene matches: 5. CDR3 coding DNA: TGTGCCAGCAGCCCTAGCGGGGCTAAAGATACGCAGTATTTT. Translated, it gives CASSPSGAKDTQYF.

The chain recombines TRBV6-2 or TRBV6-3 with TRBJ2-7, with D perhaps TRBD2 (5 bases). The germline gives CDR1 MNHEY, CDR2 SVGEGT. This CDR3 is built from 12 residues. V dropped 6 bases and J dropped 3 bases, with 9 bases sitting between them. This chain's CDR3 is CASSASGYEQYF. DNA for the CDR3: TGTGCCAGCAGCGCCAGCGGCTACGAGCAGTACTTC.

As concerns this clone: The junction departs from germline at one end; a sequencing error may be responsible. The chain links TRBV7-2 to TRBJ2-1; 7 nucleotides line up with TRBD1. CDR1 is SGHTA and CDR2 is FQGNSA in the germline V gene. The length of the CDR3 is 13 residues. This chain's CDR3 is CASSLSRDSLRVF. The DNA for the CDR3 is TGTGCCAGCAGCTTATCCAGGGACAGCCTCAGGGTCTTC.

The chain has TRBV5-1 and TRBJ2-6; the match to TRBD1 covers 7 bases. The CDR3 consists of 18 residues. Trimming cost V 3 bases and J 0 bases; bases outside gene matches: 9. Germline CDR1 reads SGHRS; CDR2 reads YFSETQ. CDR3 nucleotides: TGCGCCAGCAGCTGGACCGGGACAGAGCCCTCTGGGGCCAACGTCCTGACTTTC. As protein: CASSWTGTEPSGANVLTF.

The genes are TRBV5-1 and TRBJ1-6, with TRBD1 matching over 7 bases. J was trimmed by 8 bases and V by 3 bases; bases with no gene match: 11. The V gene's germline CDR1 is SGHRS and CDR2 YFSETQ. The CDR3 has 16 residues. CDR3 protein: CASSSGTARSDSPLHF. The CDR3 DNA is TGCGCCAGCAGCTCTGGGACAGCGAGGTCGGATTCACCCCTCCACTTT.

The V and J genes are TRBV11-2 and TRBJ2-1; D is unclear. CDR3 length equals 15 residues. Germline lookup yields CDR1 SGHAT and CDR2 FQNNGV. Trimming took off 5 bases at V and 9 bases at J, with 20 bases between the two ends. The CDR3 region is CASSPSSERSGEQFF. The CDR3 DNA follows: TGTGCCAGCAGCCCGTCGTCGGAGAGAAGTGGTGAGCAGTTCTTC.

The V gene is TRBV6-6, the J gene TRBJ2-1, with 16 positions matching TRBD2. CDR1 is MNHNY, CDR2 SVGAGI, per germline (reference sequence). The CDR3 extends over 15 amino acids. The V segment lost 4 bases and the J segment 10 bases; nucleotides outside the gene matches: 4. CDR3 DNA sequence: TGTGCCAGCAGTTTAGGGACTAGCGGGGGGGCCGAGCAGTTCTTC. Its protein product is CASSLGTSGGAEQFF.

This sequence joins TRBV6-4 and TRBJ1-3, with TRBD1 matching 9 bases. With 4 bases clipped from V and 3 bases from J, the junction kept 7 bases outside the gene matches. Germline V CDR1 and CDR2: MRHNA, SNTAGT. The CDR3 spans 16 residues. The CDR3 reads CASSGDRGFFGNTIYF. The DNA of the CDR3 is TGTGCCAGCAGTGGCGACAGGGGGTTCTTTGGAAACACCATATATTTT.

The chain employs TRBV29-1 and TRBJ2-3; 8 nucleotides agree with TRBD1. This CDR3 has 13 amino acids. The germline V gene encodes CDR1 SQVTM and CDR2 ANQGSEA. The junction had 8 bases not matched to a gene; V was cut back by 8 bases and J by 4 bases. The CDR3, as DNA: TGCAGCACGAACAGGGGGTCGGCAGATACGCAGTATTTT. This gives the protein CSTNRGSADTQYF.

The chain carries TRBV7-2 and TRBJ2-1; 8 nucleotides align to TRBD2. The J segment lost 0 bases and the V segment lost 6 bases, leaving 13 bases of the junction unmatched. CDR3 length: 18 residues. From germline, CDR1 is SGHTA and CDR2 FQGNSA. CDR3 in DNA: TGTGCCAGCAGATCCGGGGCTAGCGGGTCGAGCTCCTACAATGAGCAGTTCTTC. This gives the protein CASRSGASGSSSYNEQFF.

The J gene is TRBJ2-7, the V gene TRBV5-5, with D maybe TRBD1 (6 bases). V lost 1 base to trimming and J lost 4 bases, with 18 bases between them. CDR3 size: 16 residues. The germline gives CDR1 SGHKS, CDR2 YYEKEE (reference sequence). The CDR3 here is CASSLMSLQGSYEQYF. In DNA form, the CDR3 reads TGTGCCAGCAGCTTGATGTCTTTACAGGGTAGTTACGAGCAGTACTTC. Full variable domain (remainder filled in from reference TRBV5-5 and TRBJ2-7): DAGVTQSPTHLIKTRGQQVTLRCSPISGHKSVSWYQQVLGQGPQFIFQYYEKEERGRGNFPDRFSARQFPNYSSELNVNALLLGDSALYLCASSLMSLQGSYEQYFGPGTRLTVT.

The table lists this clone with a count of one. V usage is TRBV10-3 and J usage is TRBJ1-1; 8 nucleotides match TRBD1. CDR1 and CDR2 (germline): ENHRY, SYGVKD. This CDR3 is 14 amino acids long. V was pared by 10 bases and J by 1 base, with 8 bases of the junction left unmatched. The CDR3 is CATVIDRGNTEAFF. As DNA, the CDR3 is TGTGCCACCGTAATAGACAGGGGGAACACTGAAGCTTTCTTT.

V and J are TRBV7-2 and TRBJ2-2, with D perhaps TRBD1 (6 bases). The CDR3 has 17 amino acids. V lost 6 bases and J 4 bases, leaving 21 bases between the germline ends. Germline CDR1 and CDR2: SGHTA and FQGNSA. Written as DNA, the CDR3 is TGTGCCAGCAGACCCCTATGGGACACTATAACCACCGGGGAGCTGTTTTTT. This codes for CASRPLWDTITTGELFF.

The genes are TRBV5-1 and TRBJ1-4, with D possibly TRBD1 on 6 matching bases. Trimming stripped 4 bases from V and 8 bases from J, with 21 bases between. The CDR3 length is 16 residues. Germline loops: CDR1 SGHRS, CDR2 YFSETQ. CDR3 bases: TGCGCCAGCAGCACAACCGTACAGGGATCGGGCGAAAAACTGTTTTTT. It yields the protein CASSTTVQGSGEKLFF.

This clone was detected a few times. The rearrangement joins TRBV28 to TRBJ1-6; a possible D gene is TRBD1 (6 bases). This CDR3 has 15 residues. Trimming left V 8 bases short and J 11 bases short, with 22 bases between. The V gene's germline CDR1 is MDHEN and CDR2 SYDVKM. The CDR3 DNA sequence: TGTGCCAGCCCGACCCGTGGGGGCCCTTGGACACCCCTCCACTTT. Protein: CASPTRGGPWTPLHF.

This chain uses TRBV6-2 or TRBV6-3 with TRBJ2-7, with 9 bases identical to TRBD1. The germline CDR1 and CDR2 sequences are MNHEY and SVGEGT. V shed 0 bases, J shed 4 bases, and the junction held 10 bases outside the gene matches. The CDR3 length is 17 residues. CDR3 sequence reads: CASSYSDLGTGIYEQYF. CDR3 nucleotides: TGTGCCAGCAGTTACTCAGATCTCGGGACAGGGATTTACGAGCAGTACTTC.

The V gene is TRBV18, the J gene TRBJ2-7, with D maybe TRBD2 (7 bases). CDR1 and CDR2 (germline): KGHSH, LQKENI. The CDR3 is made up of 16 amino acids. V shed 10 bases and J shed 1 base, with 23 bases lying between them. The CDR3 DNA is TGTGCCACGTCGGGTCCTTCGGGGGGCCGGTCCTACGAGCAGTACTTC. As protein: CATSGPSGGRSYEQYF. The full variable domain, with the rest looked up from reference TRBV18 and TRBJ2-7, is NAGVMQNPRHLVRRRGQEARLRCSPMKGHSHVYWYRQLPEEGLKFMVYLQKENIIDESGMPKERFSAEFPKEGPSILRIQQVVRGDSAAYFCATSGPSGGRSYEQYFGPGTRLTVT.

The gene calls are TRBV5-5 and TRBJ2-3, with 16 bases that match TRBD2. The CDR3 runs 18 residues. V trimming: 3 bases; J trimming: 4 bases; junction bases outside the gene matches: 8. Germline CDR1 and CDR2: SGHKS and YYEKEE (reference sequence). CDR3 sequence reads: CASSSGTSGGAGADTQYF. CDR3 coding DNA: TGTGCCAGCAGCTCGGGGACTAGCGGGGGGGCCGGCGCAGATACGCAGTATTTT.

The chain couples TRBV5-1 to TRBJ2-6; D not certain. Trimming shortened V by 5 bases and J by 0 bases, and 6 bases separated the two germline ends. The CDR3 has 14 residues. The V gene's germline CDR1 is SGHRS and CDR2 YFSETQ. This CDR3 reads CASRPNSGANVLTF. As DNA, the CDR3 is TGCGCCAGCAGGCCTAACTCTGGGGCCAACGTCCTGACTTTC. The full variable domain, with the rest looked up from reference TRBV5-1 and TRBJ2-6, is KAGVTQTPRYLIKTRGQQVTLSCSPISGHRSVSWYQQTPGQGLQFLFEYFSETQRNKGNFPGRFSGRQFSNSRSEMNVSTLELGDSALYLCASRPNSGANVLTFGAGSRLTVL.

This chain connects TRBV10-3 to TRBJ1-2; no clear D gene. Trimming took 3 bases from V and 1 from J, leaving 18 bases between them. Germline assignment: CDR1 ENHRY and CDR2 SYGVKD. This CDR3 contains 17 residues. DNA for the CDR3: TGTGCCATCAGTGAACCACCCCAGAACAGATTTAACTATGGCTACACCTTC. Residues: CAISEPPQNRFNYGYTF.

The CDR3 coding sequence is TGTGCCTGGAGTCAAGGGACAGGACACCTCCCTAATGAAAAACTGTTTTTT. Translating gives CAWSQGTGHLPNEKLFF. This chain links TRBV30 with TRBJ1-4; the match to TRBD1 covers 8 bases. V gave up 2 bases and J gave up 3 bases; unmatched junction bases: 11. The CDR3 runs 17 residues. Germline V gene lookup returns CDR1 GTSNPN and CDR2 SVGIG (reference sequence).

This clone was seen once. V and J are TRBV7-6 and TRBJ2-5; 10 bases match TRBD2. With 5 bases clipped from V and 3 bases from J, the junction kept 12 bases outside the gene matches. CDR1 is SGHVS, CDR2 FNYEAQ, per germline. This CDR3 spans 17 amino acids. This chain's CDR3 is CASSTHRERGGEETQYF. As DNA, the CDR3 is TGTGCCAGCAGCACCCATAGGGAGCGGGGGGGCGAAGAGACCCAGTACTTC.